The clone carrying this TCR beta chain occurred many times. Its matching antigen is unknown. This sample was included in a study of T cells in Graves' hyperthyroidism and ophthalmopathy. Study in general: Pretreatment peripheral blood was obtained at initial diagnosis.

General observations from the study: Blood also contained most expanded thyroid clonotypes above 0.001.

Orbital computed tomography and thyroid ultrasound, together with serum TRAb and thyroxine and clinical symptoms, were used for diagnoses. RNA transcripts served as the template for amplifying TCR beta CDR3 regions. HTBI primers were used for first-round RT-PCR of the TCR CDR3. TCRdb re-called the multiplex PCR reads through MiXCR, storing one row per CDR3 protein. The table has approximately 520,000 distinct CDR3 sequences, around 22% seen once. The CDR3 is 13 amino acids. The V end lost 0 bases, the J end lost 4 bases, and 7 bases lay between the germline ends. Per the germline V gene, CDR1 is SGHRS and CDR2 is YFSETQ.

This receptor was identified in a woman in her thirties with Graves' ophthalmopathy. The sequenced sample consisted of blood. The rearrangement uses TRBV5-1 and TRBJ2-5; no clear D gene. Here the CDR3 reads CASSLALRETQYF. In DNA form, the CDR3 reads TGCGCCAGCAGCTTGGCTCTCAGAGAGACCCAGTACTTC.